A selection of T cell receptor beta chains follows, all from one sample in a study of control samples from healthy donors and cancer patients. Profiled with immunoSEQ multiplex PCR; TCRdb holds only in-frame clones, not every one. The sample lists approximately 130,000 clones, more than 70% seen once, with almost 40% in the top ten. The sequencing input was blood. The receptors were gathered from a man between 50 and 59 years old in good health. CDR3s include the opening cysteine and the closing phenylalanine or tryptophan. Fields, in order: clone size, J gene, D gene, V gene, CDR3 DNA, CDR3 protein. D genes are given only for firm matches. Clone size is given for some rows only: seen once, a few or many times, or a class if the clone is expanded.

.	TRBJ1-2	.	TRBV20-1	TGCAGTGGGACGGCTAACTATGGCTACACCTTC	CSGTANYGYTF
.	TRBJ2-7	.	TRBV13	TGTGCCAGCAGCTTAGGCGAGGGTTTCTACGAGCAGTACTTC	CASSLGEGFYEQYF
.	TRBJ1-2	.	TRBV30	TGTGCCTGGAGTGCAGAGGGACTCTATGGCTACACCTTC	CAWSAEGLYGYTF
.	TRBJ1-1	.	TRBV9	TGTGCCAGCAGCGTAGGTGTGGGGCGGACAGCCACTGAAGCTTTCTTT	CASSVGVGRTATEAFF
.	TRBJ1-6	.	TRBV7-2	TGTGCCAGCAGCTTGGACAGTGTTTCACCCCTCCACTTT	CASSLDSVSPLHF
.	TRBJ1-6	.	TRBV4-1	TGCGCCAGCAGCCAAGAGCAGCTGGGTAATTCACCCCTCCACTTT	CASSQEQLGNSPLHF
once	TRBJ1-2	.	TRBV19	TGTGCCAGTAACCGCCAGGGGCGACTAACTAACTATGGCTACACCTTC	CASNRQGRLTNYGYTF
.	TRBJ1-2	TRBD1	TRBV11-2	TGTGCCAGCAGCCAGGGGTCAGGGGGACAATATGGCTACACCTTC	CASSQGSGGQYGYTF
.	TRBJ2-5	.	TRBV19	TGTGCCAGTAGTATCCGGGGGGAGACCCAGTACTTC	CASSIRGETQYF
.	TRBJ2-1	TRBD2	TRBV9	TGTGCCAGCAGCGTACAGGAAGCGGGGGGTCTCTCCTACAATGAGCAGTTCTTC	CASSVQEAGGLSYNEQFF
.	TRBJ1-1	.	TRBV6-5	TGTGCCAGCAGTTACAGGGCGGGGAACACTGAAGCTTTCTTT	CASSYRAGNTEAFF
.	TRBJ2-7	.	TRBV7-9	TGTGCCAGCAGCTTAGCTGGCCCCTACGAGCAGTACTTC	CASSLAGPYEQYF
.	TRBJ2-1	TRBD1	TRBV11-2	TGTGCCAGCAGCTTAGATATAGGGACCGCAGGGGGCTCCTACAATGAGCAGTTCTTC	CASSLDIGTAGGSYNEQFF